The next 32 T cell receptor beta chains were all read from a single sample in a study of identical twins. TCRdb recomputed calls from the 5' RACE reads with MiXCR, one row per CDR3 protein. This sample yields 600,000 to 800,000 distinct CDR3 sequences, of which over 20% are seen a single time; approximately 4.3% belongs to the top ten. These data are also associated with another study on T cells expressing NK-cell markers.

The source material was PBMCs. The receptors were gathered from a woman between 18 and 29 years old in good health.

In its sample, this clonotype was seen a few times. J is TRBJ2-3 and V is TRBV27, with D tentatively TRBD1 or TRBD2 (5 bases each). The CDR3 contains 15 residues. Germline values: CDR1 MNHEY, CDR2 SMNVEV (reference sequence). The germline V and J ends were trimmed by 6 bases and 4 bases, with 17 bases remaining between them. The CDR3 protein is CASSLGAGGADTQYF. CDR3 coding DNA: TGTGCCAGCAGCCTCGGGGCAGGAGGCGCAGATACGCAGTATTTT.

The table lists this clonotype with a few counts. V and J are TRBV12-5 and TRBJ1-6; D is unclear. Germline values: CDR1 LGHNT, CDR2 FRNRAP. Between the trimmed V and J ends, which lost 5 bases and 8 bases, there was a span of 13 bases. CDR3 length: 14 amino acids. The CDR3 nucleotides are TGTGCTAGTGGTGCATCATTTTGGGATTCACCCCTCCACTTT. It codes for CASGASFWDSPLHF.

This sequence joins TRBV5-1 and TRBJ1-4; tentative D call: TRBD1 (5 bases). Trimming removed 0 bases from V and 6 bases from J, with 12 bases in between. Germline V lookup: CDR1 SGHRS, CDR2 YFSETQ. This CDR3 has 15 residues. The CDR3 reads CASSLAGGGDEKLFF. The CDR3 coding sequence is TGCGCCAGCAGCTTGGCTGGGGGAGGCGATGAAAAACTGTTTTTT. Full variable domain (outside the CDR3, taken from reference TRBV5-1 and TRBJ1-4): KAGVTQTPRYLIKTRGQQVTLSCSPISGHRSVSWYQQTPGQGLQFLFEYFSETQRNKGNFPGRFSGRQFSNSRSEMNVSTLELGDSALYLCASSLAGGGDEKLFFGSGTQLSVL.

This rearrangement joins TRBV9 to TRBJ2-3, with D possibly being TRBD1 or TRBD2 (5 bases each). V gave up 4 bases and J gave up 6 bases, with 21 bases separating them. CDR1 and CDR2 (germline): SGDLS, YYNGEE. This CDR3 comprises 16 residues. Written as DNA, the CDR3 is TGTGCCAGCAGCTTCGCAGCGGATTCATGGGGGGATACGCAGTATTTT. Its protein product is CASSFAADSWGDTQYF.

This clonotype was found a few times. The DNA for the CDR3 is TGTGCCAGCAGCATGACAGGGGGATCAGATACGCAGTATTTT. Amino acids: CASSMTGGSDTQYF. This chain joins TRBV7-9 and TRBJ2-3; 9 positions agree with TRBD1. CDR3 length: 14 residues. Per the germline V gene, CDR1 is SEHNR and CDR2 is FQNEAQ (reference sequence). The junction had 4 bases not matched to a gene; V was cut back by 5 bases and J by 4 bases.

The table lists this clonotype with a few counts. The J gene is TRBJ2-1, the V gene TRBV6-5; tentative D call: TRBD2 (6 bases). V lost 2 bases and J 4 bases, leaving 12 bases between the germline ends. Germline V gene data show CDR1 as MNHEY and CDR2 as SVGAGI. CDR3 length: 15 residues. The CDR3 DNA reads TGTGCCAGCAGTTACGGGACTCCAACTTACAATGAGCAGTTCTTC. Translated, it gives CASSYGTPTYNEQFF.

This clonotype was seen only a few times. J is TRBJ2-1 and V is TRBV7-2; 9 positions match TRBD1. This CDR3 contains 16 residues. The V gene end was trimmed by 5 bases and the J gene end by 0 bases; junction bases not matched to a gene: 5. Germline V CDR1 and CDR2: SGHTA, FQGNSA. For the CDR3, the DNA is TGTGCCAGCAGCCCCGGACAGGGGAGCTCCTACAATGAGCAGTTCTTC. Protein: CASSPGQGSSYNEQFF.

This rearrangement joins TRBV12-3 or TRBV12-4 to TRBJ2-2; a weak D match, TRBD1 (6 bases). The CDR3 runs to 14 residues. V lost 5 bases, J lost 4 bases, and 11 bases lay in between. The CDR3 region has the DNA TGTGCCAGCAGTATACTACAGGGCACCGGGGAGCTGTTTTTT. Translated, it gives CASSILQGTGELFF.

This clonotype was counted between two and nine times. V and J are TRBV30 and TRBJ1-5; D remains unclear. This CDR3 has 13 residues. V lost 2 bases and J 0 bases, leaving 5 bases between the germline ends. Looked up from germline, CDR1 is GTSNPN and CDR2 is SVGIG (reference sequence). The chain's CDR3 is CAWSYTSNQPQHF. CDR3 nucleotides: TGTGCCTGGAGTTATACTAGCAATCAGCCCCAGCATTTT.

The chain links TRBV12-3 or TRBV12-4 to TRBJ2-3; possible D gene TRBD1, 6 bases. V was trimmed by 0 bases and J by 3 bases, leaving 13 bases between them. CDR3 length: 16 amino acids. This chain's CDR3 is CASSLAWTATTDTQYF. For the CDR3, the DNA is TGTGCCAGCAGTTTAGCCTGGACAGCGACTACAGATACGCAGTATTTT.

The chain carries TRBV20-1 and TRBJ2-7; D ambiguous. Trimming pared 6 bases from V and 4 bases from J, leaving 16 bases between. There are 13 residues in the CDR3. Germline loops: CDR1 DFQATT, CDR2 SNEGSKA (reference sequence). The CDR3 sequence is CSAIELKLYEQYF. CDR3 DNA: TGCAGTGCCATAGAGTTAAAGTTATACGAGCAGTACTTC.

This clonotype has at least ten counts. The rearrangement joins TRBV9 to TRBJ1-1; 7 nucleotides agree with TRBD1. Germline V gene lookup returns CDR1 SGDLS and CDR2 YYNGEE. The CDR3 totals 14 residues. Trimming at V came to 2 bases and at J to 1 base, leaving 2 bases not matched to a gene. The CDR3 protein is CASSVRGGNTEAFF. In nucleotides, the CDR3 is TGTGCCAGCAGCGTCAGGGGGGGGAACACTGAAGCTTTCTTT. Full variable domain (missing parts from reference TRBV9 and TRBJ1-1): DSGVTQTPKHLITATGQRVTLRCSPRSGDLSVYWYQQSLDQGLQFLIQYYNGEERAKGNILERFSAQQFPDLHSELNLSSLELGDSALYFCASSVRGGNTEAFFGQGTRLTVV.

V gene TRBV12-3 or TRBV12-4 combines with J gene TRBJ2-5, with D uncertain. The CDR3 has 15 residues. Trimming took off 2 bases at V and 5 bases at J, with 15 bases between the two ends. The CDR3 loop reads CASSLREDGRETQYF. The CDR3 nucleotides read TGTGCCAGCAGTTTAAGGGAAGACGGAAGGGAGACCCAGTACTTC.

This clonotype was counted at least ten times. The V gene is TRBV29-1, the J gene TRBJ2-7, with a tentative D call TRBD1 (6 bases). V gave up 8 bases and J gave up 2 bases, with 13 bases separating them. The germline V gene encodes CDR1 SQVTM and CDR2 ANQGSEA. This CDR3 spans 12 amino acids. The CDR3 loop is CSLLDSAYEQYF. The CDR3 nucleotides are TGCAGCCTCCTGGACAGCGCCTACGAGCAGTACTTC.

The chain joins TRBV5-8 to TRBJ2-3, with D uncertain. Germline V gene data show CDR1 as SGHTS and CDR2 as YDEGEE. The CDR3 is 10 amino acids. V gave up 0 bases and J gave up 10 bases, with 3 bases separating them. The CDR3 region is CASSLVAQYF. CDR3 coding DNA: TGTGCCAGCAGCTTGGTGGCGCAGTATTTT.

This rearrangement joins TRBV7-9 to TRBJ2-5; the D gene is possibly TRBD2 (5 bases). V was trimmed by 1 base and J by 4 bases, leaving 16 bases between them. This CDR3 spans 16 amino acids. CDR1 and CDR2 from the germline V gene are SEHNR and FQNEAQ (reference sequence). For the CDR3, the DNA is TGTGCCAGCAGCTTAGGGCTACTAGGTCTGGTAGAGACCCAGTACTTC. This encodes CASSLGLLGLVETQYF.

This clonotype has a handful of counts. The V and J genes are TRBV3-1 and TRBJ2-7; the match to TRBD2 covers 11 bases. CDR1 and CDR2 (germline): LGHDT, YNNKEL (reference sequence). This CDR3 contains 15 residues. Trimming at V came to 5 bases and at J to 0 bases, leaving 3 bases not matched to a gene. CDR3 sequence (DNA): TGTGCCAGCAGCGACACTAGCGGGAGCTCCTACGAGCAGTACTTC. It encodes CASSDTSGSSYEQYF.

The table lists this clonotype with a count of one. The CDR3 coding sequence is TGCAGTGCTGGACGGGGAGAAAACTATGGCTACACCTTC. Translated, it gives CSAGRGENYGYTF. J is TRBJ1-2 and V is TRBV20-1; D not certain. This CDR3 comprises 13 residues. V dropped 5 bases and J dropped 2 bases, with 12 bases sitting between them. Looked up from germline, CDR1 is DFQATT and CDR2 is SNEGSKA (reference sequence).

The V call is TRBV9, the J call TRBJ2-7; no definite D call. Deletions cut 1 base from V and 6 bases from J, with 11 bases between. The CDR3 covers 13 residues. The germline gives CDR1 SGDLS, CDR2 YYNGEE. The CDR3 region is CASSVMVGAEQYF. The CDR3 coding sequence is TGTGCCAGCAGCGTAATGGTAGGCGCCGAGCAGTACTTC.

This clonotype showed up many times. The chain combines TRBV12-3 or TRBV12-4 with TRBJ1-5; D not resolved. V was shortened by 3 bases and J by 7 bases, with 7 bases between the two germline ends. The CDR3 contains 12 residues. This CDR3 is CASSFDRQPQHF. CDR3 nucleotide sequence: TGTGCCAGCAGTTTTGATAGACAGCCCCAGCATTTT.

This clonotype was seen ten or more times. The V and J genes are TRBV12-3 or TRBV12-4 and TRBJ2-5; D ambiguous. This CDR3 has 12 amino acids. V was clipped by 0 bases and J by 10 bases, with 9 bases between them. CDR3 DNA sequence: TGTGCCAGCAGTTTAGCGGGGTCAAGCCAGTACTTC. This encodes CASSLAGSSQYF.

This clonotype was detected a few times. The chain combines TRBV29-1 with TRBJ1-1; 7 positions match TRBD1. Germline trimming cut 8 bases from V and 0 bases from J; bases unmatched to any gene: 6. The length of the CDR3 is 13 residues. CDR1 is SQVTM, CDR2 ANQGSEA, per germline. In DNA, the CDR3 is TGCAGCTGCCCCGGGACAGTGAACACTGAAGCTTTCTTT. Translating gives CSCPGTVNTEAFF.

This clonotype was recorded a few times. The chain links TRBV5-5 to TRBJ2-5; D might be TRBD1 (5 bases). Germline CDR1 reads SGHKS; CDR2 reads YYEKEE (reference sequence). V was clipped by 4 bases and J by 5 bases, with 12 bases between them. The CDR3 consists of 13 residues. The CDR3 spells CASSIRDWETQYF. The DNA of the CDR3 is TGTGCCAGCAGCATCAGGGATTGGGAGACCCAGTACTTC.

The chain combines TRBV5-1 with TRBJ1-4; possible D gene TRBD1, 5 bases. CDR1 is SGHRS and CDR2 is YFSETQ in the germline V gene. Trimming cost V 5 bases and J 8 bases, with 13 bases left between them. This CDR3 is built from 13 residues. The CDR3 nucleotides are TGCGCCAGCAGAGGGGCCGACGGGGAAAAACTGTTTTTT. Translated, it gives CASRGADGEKLFF.

This clonotype was seen a few times. The chain links TRBV6-2 or TRBV6-3 to TRBJ2-7; 8 bases map to TRBD1. J was trimmed by 0 bases and V by 7 bases; bases with no gene match: 8. In germline, CDR1 is MNHEY, CDR2 SVGEGT. The CDR3 has 15 amino acids. The CDR3 loop reads CASTTPDRDSYEQYF. The CDR3 DNA is TGTGCCAGCACGACTCCGGACAGGGACTCCTACGAGCAGTACTTC.

This chain connects TRBV7-9 to TRBJ2-5, with D perhaps being TRBD1 or TRBD2 (6 bases each). The V gene lost 6 bases and the J gene lost 5 bases, with 16 bases spanning the gap. This CDR3 is 14 amino acids long. Germline CDR1 SEHNR, CDR2 FQNEAQ (reference sequence). CDR3 bases: TGTGCCAGCAGGTGGCCCGGGGGCCGGGAGACCCAGTACTTC. Translated, it gives CASRWPGGRETQYF.

The chain employs TRBV9 and TRBJ1-1; no reliable D call. This CDR3 has 17 residues. The V gene's germline CDR1 is SGDLS and CDR2 YYNGEE. V lost 0 bases to trimming and J lost 1 base, with 16 bases between them. CDR3: CASSVVPPTIGNTEAFF. The CDR3 region has the DNA TGTGCCAGCAGCGTAGTTCCCCCGACAATTGGGAACACTGAAGCTTTCTTT.

Many counts were recorded for this clonotype. V usage is TRBV29-1 and J usage is TRBJ2-7, with no clear D. The CDR3 sequence is 12 residues long. The germline V and J ends were trimmed by 0 bases and 4 bases, with 7 bases remaining between them. Germline CDR1 and CDR2: SQVTM and ANQGSEA. The CDR3 region has the DNA TGCAGCGTTGAAGATCAAGGATACGAGCAGTACTTC. It yields the protein CSVEDQGYEQYF.

This clonotype was seen a handful of times. In nucleotides, the CDR3 is TGTGCCAGCAGACGGACAGGGGACGAGCAGTACTTC. Protein sequence: CASRRTGDEQYF. V is TRBV3-1 and J is TRBJ2-7; TRBD1 matches at 9 bases. Germline lookup yields CDR1 LGHDT and CDR2 YNNKEL (reference sequence). The CDR3 length is 12 residues. With 6 bases clipped from V and 5 bases from J, the junction kept 2 bases outside the gene matches.

The rearrangement links TRBV4-3 to TRBJ2-1; TRBD2 matches at 10 bases. This CDR3 comprises 15 residues. V gave up 0 bases and J gave up 6 bases; unmatched junction bases: 2. Germline CDR1 is LGHNA and CDR2 is YSLEER. CDR3: CASSQDGLAVNEQFF. The CDR3 nucleotides are TGCGCCAGCAGCCAAGATGGACTAGCGGTCAATGAGCAGTTCTTC.

The rearrangement uses TRBV6-2 or TRBV6-3 and TRBJ2-1; D unclear. The germline CDR1 and CDR2 sequences are MNHEY and SVGEGT. V lost 2 bases to trimming and J lost 7 bases, with 9 bases between them. This CDR3 spans 13 amino acids. This CDR3 is CASSYGRANEQFF. CDR3 nucleotides: TGTGCCAGCAGTTACGGTAGAGCGAATGAGCAGTTCTTC.

This clonotype was recorded a few times. This chain connects TRBV7-9 to TRBJ2-2; 7 bases agree with TRBD2. With V trimmed by 3 bases and J by 7 bases, 8 bases remained unmatched. The germline CDR1 and CDR2 sequences are SEHNR and FQNEAQ (reference sequence). This CDR3 has 15 residues. The CDR3 coding sequence is TGTGCCAGCAGCTTGCTAGCGGAGAGGCACGGGGAGCTGTTTTTT. The encoded protein is CASSLLAERHGELFF.